This T cell receptor (beta chain) was documented in a study of blood T cell repertoires in COVID-19. Study-wide background: COVID-19 samples from acute and convalescent phases originated in the United States, Italy and Spain.

The junction had 8 bases not matched to a gene; V was cut back by 6 bases and J by 3 bases. Germline-derived CDR1 and CDR2 are LNHDA and SQIVND (reference sequence). This CDR3 is built from 15 residues. Seattle cases were enrolled at active infection and followed longitudinally. Per the original data handling: Quantification of nucleated cells was approximated via reference gene primer amplification. Profiling relied on immunoSEQ multiplex PCR, and the TCRdb table lists in-frame clones only, not all of them. V and J calls and clone size are those listed in that table; D and trimming were worked out from the DNA. Among approximately 500,000 clones listed, 85% to 90% were seen once.

This receptor was obtained from a woman in her forties or fifties with COVID-19, enrolled during active disease. The chain links TRBV19 to TRBJ1-5; 7 nucleotides align to TRBD1. Sample: peripheral blood. CDR3 residues: CASSRLGQPNQPQHF. The CDR3 bases are TGTGCCAGTAGCCGCCTGGGACAGCCCAATCAGCCCCAGCATTTT.